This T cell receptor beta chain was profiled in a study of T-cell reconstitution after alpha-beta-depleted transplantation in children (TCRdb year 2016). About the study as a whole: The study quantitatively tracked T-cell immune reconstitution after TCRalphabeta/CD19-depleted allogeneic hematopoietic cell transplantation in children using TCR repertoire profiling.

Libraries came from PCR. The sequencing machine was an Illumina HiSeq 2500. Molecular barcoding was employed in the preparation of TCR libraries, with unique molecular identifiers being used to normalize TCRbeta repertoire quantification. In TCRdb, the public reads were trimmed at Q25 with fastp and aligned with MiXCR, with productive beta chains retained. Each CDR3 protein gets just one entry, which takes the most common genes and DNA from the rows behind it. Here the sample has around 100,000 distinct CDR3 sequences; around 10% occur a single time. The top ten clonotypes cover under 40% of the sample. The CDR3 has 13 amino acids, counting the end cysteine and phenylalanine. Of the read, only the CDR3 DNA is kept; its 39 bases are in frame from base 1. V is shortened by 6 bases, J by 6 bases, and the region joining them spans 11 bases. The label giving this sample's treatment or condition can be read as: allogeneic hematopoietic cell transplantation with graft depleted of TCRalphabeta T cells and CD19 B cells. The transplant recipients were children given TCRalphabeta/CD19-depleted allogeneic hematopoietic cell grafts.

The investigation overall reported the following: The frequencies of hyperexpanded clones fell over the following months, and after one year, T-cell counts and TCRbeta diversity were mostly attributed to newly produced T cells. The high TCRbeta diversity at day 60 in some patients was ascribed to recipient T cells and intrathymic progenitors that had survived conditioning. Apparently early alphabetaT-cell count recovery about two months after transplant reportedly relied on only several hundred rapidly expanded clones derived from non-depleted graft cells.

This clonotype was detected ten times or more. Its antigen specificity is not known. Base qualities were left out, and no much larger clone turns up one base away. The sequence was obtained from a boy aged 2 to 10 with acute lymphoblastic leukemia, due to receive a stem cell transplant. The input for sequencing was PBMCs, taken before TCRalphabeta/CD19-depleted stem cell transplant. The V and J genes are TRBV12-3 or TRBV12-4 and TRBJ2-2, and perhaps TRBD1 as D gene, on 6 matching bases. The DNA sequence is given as TGTGCCAGCAGGCCCACAGGGCCCGGGGAGCTGTTTTTT. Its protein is CASRPTGPGELFF.